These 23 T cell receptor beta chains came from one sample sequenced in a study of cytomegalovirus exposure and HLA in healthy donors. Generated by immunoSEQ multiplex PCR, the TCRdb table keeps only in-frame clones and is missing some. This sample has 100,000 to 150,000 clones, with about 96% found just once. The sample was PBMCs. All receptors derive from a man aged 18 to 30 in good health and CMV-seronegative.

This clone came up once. CDR3 amino acids: CASSLELVGNEQFF. The DNA of the CDR3 is TGTGCCAGCAGTTTAGAACTAGTGGGCAATGAGCAGTTCTTC. This chain links TRBV27 with TRBJ2-1; a possible D gene is TRBD2 (5 bases). The CDR3 is 14 amino acids. CDR1 is MNHEY and CDR2 is SMNVEV in the germline V gene (reference sequence). Trimming pared 2 bases from V and 6 bases from J, leaving 11 bases between.

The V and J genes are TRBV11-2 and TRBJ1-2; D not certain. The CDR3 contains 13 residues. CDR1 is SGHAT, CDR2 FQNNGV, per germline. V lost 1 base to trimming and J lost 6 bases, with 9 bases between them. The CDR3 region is CASSLGHLDGYTF. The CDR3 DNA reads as TGTGCCAGCAGCTTAGGACACCTCGATGGCTACACCTTC. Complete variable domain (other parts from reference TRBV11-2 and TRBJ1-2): EAGVAQSPRYKIIEKRQSVAFWCNPISGHATLYWYQQILGQGPKLLIQFQNNGVVDDSQLPKDRFSAERLKGVDSTLKIQPAKLEDSAVYLCASSLGHLDGYTFGSGTRLTVV.

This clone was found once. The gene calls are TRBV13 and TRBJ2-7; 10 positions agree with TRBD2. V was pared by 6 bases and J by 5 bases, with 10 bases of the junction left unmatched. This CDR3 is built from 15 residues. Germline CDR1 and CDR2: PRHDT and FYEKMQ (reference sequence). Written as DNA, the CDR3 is TGTGCCAGCAGGGACACTAGCGGGAAATTGCACGAGCAGTACTTC. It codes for CASRDTSGKLHEQYF.

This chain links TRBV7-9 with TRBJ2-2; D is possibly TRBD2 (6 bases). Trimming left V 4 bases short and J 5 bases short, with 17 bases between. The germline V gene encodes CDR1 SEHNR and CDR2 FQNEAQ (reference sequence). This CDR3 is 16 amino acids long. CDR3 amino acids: CASSSLGGLTTGELFF. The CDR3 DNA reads TGTGCCAGCAGCTCCTTAGGAGGGCTAACAACCGGGGAGCTGTTTTTT.

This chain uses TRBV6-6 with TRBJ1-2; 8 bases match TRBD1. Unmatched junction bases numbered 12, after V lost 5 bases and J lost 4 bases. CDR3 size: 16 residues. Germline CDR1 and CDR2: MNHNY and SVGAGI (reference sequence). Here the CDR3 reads CASSLTSGQGGYGYTF. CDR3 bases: TGTGCCAGCAGTCTCACCAGCGGACAGGGTGGCTATGGCTACACCTTC.

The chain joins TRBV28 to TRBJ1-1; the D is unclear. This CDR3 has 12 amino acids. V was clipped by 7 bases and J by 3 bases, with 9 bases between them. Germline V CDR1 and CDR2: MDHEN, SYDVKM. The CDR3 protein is CASTPGDTEAFF. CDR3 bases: TGTGCCAGCACACCGGGAGACACTGAAGCTTTCTTT.

The CDR3 DNA reads as TGTGCCTGGAGTCCACGAGGGGGGGTAACCGGGGAGCTGTTTTTT. Residues: CAWSPRGGVTGELFF. The chain recombines TRBV30 with TRBJ2-2, with D perhaps TRBD2 (7 bases). The CDR3 sequence is 15 residues long. The germline CDR1 and CDR2 sequences are GTSNPN and SVGIG (reference sequence). Trimming left V 2 bases short and J 5 bases short, with 15 bases between. The whole variable domain, filled in from reference TRBV30 and TRBJ2-2, reads SQTIHQWPATLVQPVGSPLSLECTVEGTSNPNLYWYRQAAGRGLQLLFYSVGIGQISSEVPQNLSASRPQDRQFILSSKKLLLSDSGFYLCAWSPRGGVTGELFFGEGSRLTVL.

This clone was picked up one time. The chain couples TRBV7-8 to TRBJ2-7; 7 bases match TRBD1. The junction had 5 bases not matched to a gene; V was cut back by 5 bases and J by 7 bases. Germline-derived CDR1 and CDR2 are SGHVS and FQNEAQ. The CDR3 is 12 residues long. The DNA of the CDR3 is TGTGCCAGCAGCGGGACACAGGGGGAGCAGTACTTC. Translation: CASSGTQGEQYF. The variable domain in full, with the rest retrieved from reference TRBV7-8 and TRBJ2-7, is GAGVSQSPRYKVAKRGQDVALRCDPISGHVSLFWYQQALGQGPEFLTYFQNEAQLDKSGLPSDRFFAERPEGSVSTLKIQRTQQEDSAVYLCASSGTQGEQYFGPGTRLTVT.

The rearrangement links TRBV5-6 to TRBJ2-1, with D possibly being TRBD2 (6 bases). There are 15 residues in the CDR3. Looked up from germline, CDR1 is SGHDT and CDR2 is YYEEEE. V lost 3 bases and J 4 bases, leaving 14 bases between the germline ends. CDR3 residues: CASSSTGASYNEQFF. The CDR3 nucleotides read TGTGCCAGCAGCTCGACGGGAGCCAGTTACAATGAGCAGTTCTTC.

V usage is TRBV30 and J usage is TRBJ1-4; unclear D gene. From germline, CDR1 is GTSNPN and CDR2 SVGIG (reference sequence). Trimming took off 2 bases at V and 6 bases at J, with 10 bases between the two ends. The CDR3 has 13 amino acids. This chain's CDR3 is CAWSIPPYEKLFF. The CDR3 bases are TGTGCCTGGAGTATCCCCCCATATGAAAAACTGTTTTTT.

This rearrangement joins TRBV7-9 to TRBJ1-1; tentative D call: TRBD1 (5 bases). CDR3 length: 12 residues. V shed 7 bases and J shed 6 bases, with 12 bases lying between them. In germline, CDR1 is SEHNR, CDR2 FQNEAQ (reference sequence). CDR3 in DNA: TGTGCCAGCACCTCTGGGGGGTCTGAAGCTTTCTTT. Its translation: CASTSGGSEAFF.

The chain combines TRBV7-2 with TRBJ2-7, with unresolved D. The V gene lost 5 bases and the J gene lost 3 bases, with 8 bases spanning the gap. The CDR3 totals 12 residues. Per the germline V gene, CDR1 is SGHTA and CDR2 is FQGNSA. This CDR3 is CASSLERYEQYF. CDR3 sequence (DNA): TGTGCCAGCAGCCTCGAGCGCTACGAGCAGTACTTC.

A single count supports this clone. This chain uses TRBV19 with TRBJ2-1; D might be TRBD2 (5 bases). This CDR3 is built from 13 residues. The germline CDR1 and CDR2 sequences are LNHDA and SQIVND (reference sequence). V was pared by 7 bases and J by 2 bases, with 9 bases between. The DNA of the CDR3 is TGTGCCAGTACCCTAGCCCCCTACAATGAGCAGTTCTTC. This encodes CASTLAPYNEQFF.

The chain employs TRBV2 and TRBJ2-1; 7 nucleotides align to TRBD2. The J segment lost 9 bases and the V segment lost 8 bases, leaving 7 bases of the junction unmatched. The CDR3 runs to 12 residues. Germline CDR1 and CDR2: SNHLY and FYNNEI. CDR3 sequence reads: CASSEGGLEQFF. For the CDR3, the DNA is TGTGCCAGCTCCGAGGGAGGGCTTGAGCAGTTCTTC.

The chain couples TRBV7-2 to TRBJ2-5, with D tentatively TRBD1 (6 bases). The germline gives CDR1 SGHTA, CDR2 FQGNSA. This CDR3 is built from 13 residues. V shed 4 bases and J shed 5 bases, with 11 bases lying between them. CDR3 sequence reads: CASSSRGRETQYF. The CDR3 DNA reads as TGTGCCAGCAGCTCCAGGGGAAGGGAGACCCAGTACTTC.

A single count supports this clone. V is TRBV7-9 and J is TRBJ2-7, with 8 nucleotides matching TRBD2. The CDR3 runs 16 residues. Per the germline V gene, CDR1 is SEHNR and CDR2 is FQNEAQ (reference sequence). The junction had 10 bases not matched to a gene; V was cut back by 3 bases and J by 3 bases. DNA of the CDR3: TGTGCCAGCAGCTTTCCACCCGGGACTAGATTCTACGAGCAGTACTTC. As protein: CASSFPPGTRFYEQYF.

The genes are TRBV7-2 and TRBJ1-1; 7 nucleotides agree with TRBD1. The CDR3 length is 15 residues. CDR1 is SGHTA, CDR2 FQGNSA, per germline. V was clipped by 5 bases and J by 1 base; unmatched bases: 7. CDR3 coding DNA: TGTGCCAGCAGCCGAGGGGGACAGCAGAACACTGAAGCTTTCTTT. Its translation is CASSRGGQQNTEAFF.

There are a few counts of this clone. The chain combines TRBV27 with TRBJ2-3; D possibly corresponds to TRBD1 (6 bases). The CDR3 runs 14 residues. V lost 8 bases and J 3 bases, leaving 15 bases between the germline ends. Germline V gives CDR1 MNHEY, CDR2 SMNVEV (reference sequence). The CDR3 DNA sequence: TGTGCCAGCCACCGACAGGCCGGGACAGATACGCAGTATTTT. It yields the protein CASHRQAGTDTQYF.

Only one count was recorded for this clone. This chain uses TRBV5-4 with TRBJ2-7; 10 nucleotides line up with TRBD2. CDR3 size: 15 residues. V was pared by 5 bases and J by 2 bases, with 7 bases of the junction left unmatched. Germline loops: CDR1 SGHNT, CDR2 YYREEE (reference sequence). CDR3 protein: CASSFPGLAPYEQYF. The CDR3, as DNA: TGTGCCAGCAGTTTTCCGGGACTAGCGCCCTACGAGCAGTACTTC.

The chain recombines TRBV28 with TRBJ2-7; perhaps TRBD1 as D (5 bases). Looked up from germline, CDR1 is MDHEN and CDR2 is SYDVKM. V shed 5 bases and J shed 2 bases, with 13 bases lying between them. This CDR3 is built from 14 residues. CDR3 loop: CASSKLQAPYEQYF. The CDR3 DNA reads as TGTGCCAGCAGTAAATTACAGGCCCCCTACGAGCAGTACTTC.

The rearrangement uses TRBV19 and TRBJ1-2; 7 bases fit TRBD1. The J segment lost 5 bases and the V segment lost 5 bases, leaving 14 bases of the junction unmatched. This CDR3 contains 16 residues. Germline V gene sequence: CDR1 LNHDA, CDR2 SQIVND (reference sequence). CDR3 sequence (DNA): TGTGCCAGTAGTGTCAGGGGGGCGGTAGCCCAGTATGGCTACACCTTC. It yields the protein CASSVRGAVAQYGYTF.

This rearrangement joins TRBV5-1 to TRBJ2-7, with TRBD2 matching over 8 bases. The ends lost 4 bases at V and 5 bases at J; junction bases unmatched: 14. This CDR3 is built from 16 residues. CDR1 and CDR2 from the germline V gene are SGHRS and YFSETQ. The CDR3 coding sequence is TGCGCCAGCAGCCCCGGGGGGGCAGGAACTTATAACGAGCAGTACTTC. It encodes CASSPGGAGTYNEQYF.

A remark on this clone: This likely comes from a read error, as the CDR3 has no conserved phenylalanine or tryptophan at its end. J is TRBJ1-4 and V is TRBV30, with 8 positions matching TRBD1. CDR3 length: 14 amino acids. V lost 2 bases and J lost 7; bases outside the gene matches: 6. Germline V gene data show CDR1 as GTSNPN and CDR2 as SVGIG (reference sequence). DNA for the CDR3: TGTGCCTGGAGTTCCCAGGGGGCTGGTGAAAAACTGTTTTCT. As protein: CAWSSQGAGEKLFS.